This TCR beta chain stems from a study of T-cell reconstitution after alpha-beta-depleted transplantation in children. Study-level results: Two months or so post-transplant, alpha-beta T cells reportedly derived from several hundred expanded graft clones.

This clonotype was picked up many times. What it binds is unknown. V was pared by 7 bases and J by 1 base, with 15 bases between. Germline CDR1 and CDR2: ENHRY and SYGVKD. This CDR3 is built from 15 residues. Unique molecular identifiers were used in preparing the TCRbeta library. Using its own MiXCR run on the PCR reads, TCRdb lists one record per CDR3 protein. The profile covers around 250,000 distinct CDR3 sequences, with roughly 8.2% appearing a single time and 6.3% taken by the ten largest. The receptor's source is a male patient aged 10 to 17 who had a stem cell transplant for acute lymphoblastic leukemia, so the T cells may come from the graft donor. Sequencing was performed on PBMCs, mostly from graft donor cells, taken 180 days after TCRalphabeta/CD19-depleted stem cell transplant. The chain recombines TRBV10-3 with TRBJ2-3, with D hard to call. CDR3 protein: CAIKGKALGTDTQYF. As DNA, the CDR3 is TGTGCCATCAAAGGAAAGGCGCTCGGCACAGATACGCAGTATTTT.